This T cell receptor (beta chain) stems from a study of T cells after yellow fever vaccination. General observations from the study: A small proportion of clonotypes was detected in both the CD4 and CD8 compartments.

TCRdb independently ran MiXCR on the 5' RACE reads; one entry per CDR3 protein. The sample has 250,000 to 350,000 distinct CDR3 sequences; roughly 8.7% are singletons. Germline V lookup: CDR1 MDHEN, CDR2 SYDVKM. J gave up 0 bases and V 6 bases, and 10 bases lay outside the gene matches. The CDR3 is made up of 19 amino acids. This clonotype was seen more than once but under ten times. Antigen specificity is unknown. The rearrangement uses TRBV28 and TRBJ2-4; 14 bases map to TRBD2. The receptor was isolated from a young man who received the YFV17D yellow fever vaccine. The specimen was CD4+ T cells sorted from PBMCs, collected 5 days after the yellow fever booster vaccination. The CDR3 loop is CASSRRGLAGVLAKNIQYF. In nucleotides, the CDR3 is TGTGCCAGCAGCCGACGGGGACTAGCGGGGGTTTTAGCCAAAAACATTCAGTACTTC. Combining the CDR3 with reference TRBV28 and TRBJ2-4 gives the whole variable domain DVKVTQSSRYLVKRTGEKVFLECVQDMDHENMFWYRQDPGLGLRLIYFSYDVKMKEKGDIPEGYSVSREKKERFSLILESASTNQTSMYLCASSRRGLAGVLAKNIQYFGAGTRLSVL.